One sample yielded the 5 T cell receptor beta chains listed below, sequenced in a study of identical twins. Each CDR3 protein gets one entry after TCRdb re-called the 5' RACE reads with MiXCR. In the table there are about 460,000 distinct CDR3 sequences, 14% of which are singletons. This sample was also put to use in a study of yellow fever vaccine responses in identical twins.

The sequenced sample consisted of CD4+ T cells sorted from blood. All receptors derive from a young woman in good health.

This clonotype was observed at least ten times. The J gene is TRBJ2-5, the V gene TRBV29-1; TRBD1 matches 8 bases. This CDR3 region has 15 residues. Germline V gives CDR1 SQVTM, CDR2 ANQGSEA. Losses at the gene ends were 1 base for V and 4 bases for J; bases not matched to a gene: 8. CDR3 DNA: TGCAGCGTTGAAGGCGGGACAGGCGACCTAGAGACCCAGTACTTC. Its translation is CSVEGGTGDLETQYF. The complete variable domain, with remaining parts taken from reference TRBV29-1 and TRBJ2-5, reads SAVISQKPSRDICQRGTSLTIQCQVDSQVTMMFWYRQQPGQSLTLIATANQGSEATYESGFVIDKFPISRPNLTFSTLTVSNMSPEDSSIYLCSVEGGTGDLETQYFGPGTRLLVL.

The CDR3: CSASLLQAGGYEQYF. CDR3 coding DNA: TGCAGTGCTAGCTTATTGCAGGCGGGAGGGTACGAGCAGTACTTC. The chain links TRBV20-1 to TRBJ2-7, with 9 positions matching TRBD2. The CDR3 length is 15 residues. Per germline, CDR1 DFQATT and CDR2 SNEGSKA (reference sequence). Unmatched junction bases numbered 10, after V lost 3 bases and J lost 4 bases.

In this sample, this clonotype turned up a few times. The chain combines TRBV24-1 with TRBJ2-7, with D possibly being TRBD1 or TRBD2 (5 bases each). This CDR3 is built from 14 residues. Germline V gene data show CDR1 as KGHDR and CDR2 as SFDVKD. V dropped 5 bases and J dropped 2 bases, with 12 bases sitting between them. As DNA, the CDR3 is TGTGCCACCAGTGCCGGGACGGGGACCTACGAGCAGTACTTC. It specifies CATSAGTGTYEQYF.

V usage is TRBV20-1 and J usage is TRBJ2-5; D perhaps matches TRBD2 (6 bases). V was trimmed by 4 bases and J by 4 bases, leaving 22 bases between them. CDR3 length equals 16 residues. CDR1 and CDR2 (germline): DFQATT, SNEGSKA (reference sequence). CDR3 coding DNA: TGCAGTGCTATCGGCCCGGCTGGCGGGGCGGTAGAGACCCAGTACTTC. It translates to CSAIGPAGGAVETQYF.

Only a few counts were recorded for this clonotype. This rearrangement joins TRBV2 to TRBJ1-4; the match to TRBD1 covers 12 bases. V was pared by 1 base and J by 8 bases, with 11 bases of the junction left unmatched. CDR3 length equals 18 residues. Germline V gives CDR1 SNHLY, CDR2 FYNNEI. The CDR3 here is CASSEDPVGTGGLEKLFF. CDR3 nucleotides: TGTGCCAGCAGTGAAGACCCCGTTGGGACAGGGGGCTTGGAAAAACTGTTTTTT. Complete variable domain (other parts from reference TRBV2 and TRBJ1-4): EPEVTQTPSHQVTQMGQEVILRCVPISNHLYFYWYRQILGQKVEFLVSFYNNEISEKSEIFDDQFSVERPDGSNFTLKIRSTKLEDSAMYFCASSEDPVGTGGLEKLFFGSGTQLSVL.